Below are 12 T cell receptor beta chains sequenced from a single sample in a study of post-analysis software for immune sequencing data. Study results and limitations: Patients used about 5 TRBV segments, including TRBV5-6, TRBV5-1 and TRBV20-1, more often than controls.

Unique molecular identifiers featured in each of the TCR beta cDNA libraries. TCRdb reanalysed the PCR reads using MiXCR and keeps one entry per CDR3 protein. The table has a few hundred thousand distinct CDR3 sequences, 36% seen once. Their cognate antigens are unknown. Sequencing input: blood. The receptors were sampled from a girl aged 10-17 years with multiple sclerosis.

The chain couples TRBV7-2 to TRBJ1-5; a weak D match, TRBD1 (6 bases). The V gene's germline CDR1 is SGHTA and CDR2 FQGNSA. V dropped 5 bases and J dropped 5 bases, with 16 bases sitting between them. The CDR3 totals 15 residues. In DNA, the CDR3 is TGTGCCAGCAGCGACGCCCCAGGGGTCTATCAGCCCCAGCATTTT. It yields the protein CASSDAPGVYQPQHF.

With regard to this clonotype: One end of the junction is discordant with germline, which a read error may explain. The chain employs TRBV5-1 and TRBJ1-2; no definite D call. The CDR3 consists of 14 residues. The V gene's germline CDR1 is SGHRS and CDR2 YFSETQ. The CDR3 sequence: CAGSLANPSDGYTF. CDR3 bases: TGCGCCGGCAGCTTGGCCAATCCATCTGATGGCTACACCTTC.

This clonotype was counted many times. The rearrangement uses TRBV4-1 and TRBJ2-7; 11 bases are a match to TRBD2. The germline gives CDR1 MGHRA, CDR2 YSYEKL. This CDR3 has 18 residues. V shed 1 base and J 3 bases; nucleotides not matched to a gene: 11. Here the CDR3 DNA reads TGCGCCAGCAGCCAAGGACCGGTCCTAGCGGGGGGCCACTACGAGCAGTACTTC. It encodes CASSQGPVLAGGHYEQYF.

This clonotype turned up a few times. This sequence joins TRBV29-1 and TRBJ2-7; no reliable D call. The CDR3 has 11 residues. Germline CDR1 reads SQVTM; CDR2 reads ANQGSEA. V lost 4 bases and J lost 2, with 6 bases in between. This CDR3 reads CSVGTTYEQYF. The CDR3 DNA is TGCAGCGTTGGTACGACCTACGAGCAGTACTTC.

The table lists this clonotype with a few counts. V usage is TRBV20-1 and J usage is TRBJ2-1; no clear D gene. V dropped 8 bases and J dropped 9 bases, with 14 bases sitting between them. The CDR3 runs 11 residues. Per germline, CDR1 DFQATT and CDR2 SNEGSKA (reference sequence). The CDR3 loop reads CSPVAGAEQFF. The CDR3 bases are TGCAGTCCAGTTGCCGGAGCTGAGCAGTTCTTC.

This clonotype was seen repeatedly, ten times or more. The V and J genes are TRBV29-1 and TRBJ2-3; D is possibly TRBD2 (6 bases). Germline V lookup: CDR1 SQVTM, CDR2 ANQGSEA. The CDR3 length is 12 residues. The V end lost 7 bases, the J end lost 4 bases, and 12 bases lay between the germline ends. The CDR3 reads CSGRPGADTQYF. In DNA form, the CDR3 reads TGCAGCGGCCGACCGGGGGCAGATACGCAGTATTTT.

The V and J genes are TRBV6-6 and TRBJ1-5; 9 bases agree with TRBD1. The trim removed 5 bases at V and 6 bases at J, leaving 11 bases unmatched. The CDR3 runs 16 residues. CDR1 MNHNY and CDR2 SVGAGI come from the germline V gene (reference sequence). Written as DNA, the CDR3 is TGTGCCAGCAGTAAGCTACAGGGGGCGCCCGGTCAGCCCCAGCATTTT. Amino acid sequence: CASSKLQGAPGQPQHF.

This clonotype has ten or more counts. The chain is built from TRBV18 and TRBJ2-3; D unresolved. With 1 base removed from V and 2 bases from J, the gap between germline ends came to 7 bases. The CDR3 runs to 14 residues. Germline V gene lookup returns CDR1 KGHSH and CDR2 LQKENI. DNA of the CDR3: TGTGCCAGCTCACCACGGACCGCCACAGATACGCAGTATTTT. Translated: CASSPRTATDTQYF.

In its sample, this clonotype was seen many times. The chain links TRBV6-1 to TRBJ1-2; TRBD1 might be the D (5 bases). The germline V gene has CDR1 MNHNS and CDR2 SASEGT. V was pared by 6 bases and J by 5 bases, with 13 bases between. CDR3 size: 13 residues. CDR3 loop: CASRELQVYGYTF. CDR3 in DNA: TGTGCCAGCAGGGAGTTACAGGTGTATGGCTACACCTTC.

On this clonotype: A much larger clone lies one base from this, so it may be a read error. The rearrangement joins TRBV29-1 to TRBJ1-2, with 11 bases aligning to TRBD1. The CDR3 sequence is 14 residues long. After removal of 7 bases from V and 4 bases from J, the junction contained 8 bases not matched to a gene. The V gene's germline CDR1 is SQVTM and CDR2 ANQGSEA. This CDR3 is CSASRTGGPYGYTF. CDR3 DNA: TGCAGCGCGTCCAGGACAGGGGGCCCCTATGGCTACACCTTC.

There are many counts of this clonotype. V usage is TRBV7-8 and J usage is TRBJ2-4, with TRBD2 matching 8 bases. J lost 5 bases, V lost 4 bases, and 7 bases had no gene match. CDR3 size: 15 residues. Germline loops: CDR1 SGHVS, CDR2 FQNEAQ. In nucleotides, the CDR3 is TGTGCCAGCAGCTCCCGGGAAGCGGGGGAAAACATTCAGTACTTC. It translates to CASSSREAGENIQYF. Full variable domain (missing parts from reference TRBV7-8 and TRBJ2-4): GAGVSQSPRYKVAKRGQDVALRCDPISGHVSLFWYQQALGQGPEFLTYFQNEAQLDKSGLPSDRFFAERPEGSVSTLKIQRTQQEDSAVYLCASSSREAGENIQYFGAGTRLSVL.

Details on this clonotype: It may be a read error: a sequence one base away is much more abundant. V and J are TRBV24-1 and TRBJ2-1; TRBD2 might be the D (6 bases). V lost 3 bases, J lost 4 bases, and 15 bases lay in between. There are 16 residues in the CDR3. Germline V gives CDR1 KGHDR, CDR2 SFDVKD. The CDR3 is CATSDRWGENYNEQFF. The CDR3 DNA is TGTGCCACCAGTGATCGGTGGGGGGAGAATTACAATGAGCAGTTCTTC.